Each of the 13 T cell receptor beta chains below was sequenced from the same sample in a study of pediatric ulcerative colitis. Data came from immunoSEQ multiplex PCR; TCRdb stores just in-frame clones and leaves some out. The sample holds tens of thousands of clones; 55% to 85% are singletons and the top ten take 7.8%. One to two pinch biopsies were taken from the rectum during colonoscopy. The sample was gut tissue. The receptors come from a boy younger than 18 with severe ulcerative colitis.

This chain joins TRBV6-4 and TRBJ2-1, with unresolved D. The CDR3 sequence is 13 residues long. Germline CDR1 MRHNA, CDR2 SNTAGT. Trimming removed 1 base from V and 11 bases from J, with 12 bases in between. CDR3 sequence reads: CASSDLGSSKQFF. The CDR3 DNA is TGTGCCAGCAGTGACTTGGGTAGCAGCAAGCAGTTCTTC.

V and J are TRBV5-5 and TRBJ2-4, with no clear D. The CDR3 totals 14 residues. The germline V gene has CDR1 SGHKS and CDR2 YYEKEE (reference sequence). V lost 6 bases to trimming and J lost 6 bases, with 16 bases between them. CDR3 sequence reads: CASTGPRILNIQYF. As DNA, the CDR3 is TGTGCCAGCACAGGACCGAGGATTTTAAACATTCAGTACTTC.

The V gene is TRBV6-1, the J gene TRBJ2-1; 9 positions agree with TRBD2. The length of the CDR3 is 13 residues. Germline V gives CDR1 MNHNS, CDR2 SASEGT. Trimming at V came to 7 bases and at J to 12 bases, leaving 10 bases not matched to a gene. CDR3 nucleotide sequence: TGTGCCAGCATTTGGCGGGAGGGGTTAGGGCAGTTCTTC. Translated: CASIWREGLGQFF.

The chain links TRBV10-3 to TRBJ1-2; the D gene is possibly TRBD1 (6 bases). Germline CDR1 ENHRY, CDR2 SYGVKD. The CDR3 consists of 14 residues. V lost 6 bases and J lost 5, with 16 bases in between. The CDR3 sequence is CAIRNGTTGYGYTF. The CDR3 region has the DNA TGTGCCATCAGGAATGGGACAACGGGGTATGGCTACACCTTC.

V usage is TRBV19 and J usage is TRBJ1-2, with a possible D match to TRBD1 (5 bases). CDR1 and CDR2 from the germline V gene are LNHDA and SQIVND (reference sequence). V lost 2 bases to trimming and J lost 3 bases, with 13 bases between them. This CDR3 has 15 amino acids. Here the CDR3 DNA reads TGTGCCAGTAGTATACAGGGCCGGATCGACTATGGCTACACCTTC. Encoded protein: CASSIQGRIDYGYTF.

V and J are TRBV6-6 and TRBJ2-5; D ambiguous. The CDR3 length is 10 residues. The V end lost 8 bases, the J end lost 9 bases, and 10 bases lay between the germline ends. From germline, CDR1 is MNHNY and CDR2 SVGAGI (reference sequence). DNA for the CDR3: TGTGCCAGCTCAGAGAGCGCCCAGTACTTC. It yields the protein CASSESAQYF.

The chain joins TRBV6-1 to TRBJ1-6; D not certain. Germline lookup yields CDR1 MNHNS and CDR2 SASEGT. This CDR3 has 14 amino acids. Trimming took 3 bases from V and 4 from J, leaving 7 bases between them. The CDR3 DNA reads TGTGCCAGCAGTGACAGAACTTATAATTCACCCCTCCACTTT. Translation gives CASSDRTYNSPLHF.

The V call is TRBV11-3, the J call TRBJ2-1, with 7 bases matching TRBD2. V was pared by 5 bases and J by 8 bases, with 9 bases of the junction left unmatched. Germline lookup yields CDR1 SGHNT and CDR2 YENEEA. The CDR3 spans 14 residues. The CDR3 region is CASSPRAGVDEQFF. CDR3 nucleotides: TGTGCCAGCAGCCCCAGGGCGGGAGTTGATGAGCAGTTCTTC.

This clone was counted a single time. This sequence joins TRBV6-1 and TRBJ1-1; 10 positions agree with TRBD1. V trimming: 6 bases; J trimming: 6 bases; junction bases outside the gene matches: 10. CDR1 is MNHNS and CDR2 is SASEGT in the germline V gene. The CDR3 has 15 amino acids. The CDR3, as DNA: TGTGCCAGCAGCCCGGGGACAGGGGATTGGGCTGAAGCTTTCTTT. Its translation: CASSPGTGDWAEAFF.

The CDR3 DNA reads TGTGCCATCGGGACAGACCGGGAAACCTACGAGCAGTACTTC. This translates into CAIGTDRETYEQYF. V usage is TRBV10-3 and J usage is TRBJ2-7, with 7 bases lining up with TRBD1. The CDR3 is 14 residues long. V was pared by 8 bases and J by 2 bases, with 9 bases of the junction left unmatched. From germline, CDR1 is ENHRY and CDR2 SYGVKD.

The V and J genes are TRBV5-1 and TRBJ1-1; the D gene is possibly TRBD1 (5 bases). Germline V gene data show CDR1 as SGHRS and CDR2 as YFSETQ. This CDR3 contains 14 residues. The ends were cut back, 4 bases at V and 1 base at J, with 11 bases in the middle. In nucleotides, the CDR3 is TGCGCCAGCAGCCAAGGGACGGCGAACACTGAAGCTTTCTTT. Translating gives CASSQGTANTEAFF.

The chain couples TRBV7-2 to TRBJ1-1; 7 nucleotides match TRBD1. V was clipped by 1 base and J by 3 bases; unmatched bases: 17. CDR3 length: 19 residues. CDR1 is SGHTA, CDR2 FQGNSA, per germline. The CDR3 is CASSLDVGIQGRRDTEAFF. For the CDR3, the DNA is TGTGCCAGCAGCTTAGATGTTGGTATACAGGGGAGGCGGGACACTGAAGCTTTCTTT. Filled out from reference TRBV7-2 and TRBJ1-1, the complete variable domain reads GAGVSQSPSNKVTEKGKDVELRCDPISGHTALYWYRQSLGQGLEFLIYFQGNSAPDKSGLPSDRFSAERTGGSVSTLTIQRTQQEDSAVYLCASSLDVGIQGRRDTEAFFGQGTRLTVV.

CDR3 sequence reads: CASSQAAPQGLAGYSGANVLTF. CDR3 DNA sequence: TGCGCCAGCAGCCAAGCCGCCCCGCAAGGGCTAGCGGGCTACTCTGGGGCCAACGTCCTGACTTTC. The V and J genes are TRBV4-1 and TRBJ2-6, with 8 positions matching TRBD2. Trimming at V came to 1 base and at J to 0 bases, leaving 17 bases not matched to a gene. The germline V gene has CDR1 MGHRA and CDR2 YSYEKL. The CDR3 totals 22 residues.